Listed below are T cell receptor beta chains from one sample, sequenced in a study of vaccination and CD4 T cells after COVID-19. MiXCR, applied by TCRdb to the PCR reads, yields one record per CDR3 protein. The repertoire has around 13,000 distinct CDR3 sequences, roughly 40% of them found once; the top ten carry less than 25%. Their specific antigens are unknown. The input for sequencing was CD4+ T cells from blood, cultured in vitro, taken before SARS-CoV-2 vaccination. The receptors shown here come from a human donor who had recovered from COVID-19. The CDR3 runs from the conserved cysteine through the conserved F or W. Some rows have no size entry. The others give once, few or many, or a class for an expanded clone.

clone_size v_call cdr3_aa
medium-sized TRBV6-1 CASSEGTEGHQPQHF
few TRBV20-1 CSARDREVYGYTF
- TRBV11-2 CASSPGGNQPQHF
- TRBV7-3 CASSPGQGGDEQFF
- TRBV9 CASSTGPERDSPLHF
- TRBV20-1 CSARGEETQYF
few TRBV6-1 CASRAGGRVQSYGYTF
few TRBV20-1 CSAHKNQHGGSSYEQYF
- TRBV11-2 CASSSQATKETQYF
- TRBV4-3 CASSQDIVGVGQPQHF
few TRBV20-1 CSARVSSGGTISYEQYF
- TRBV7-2 CASKLGTGTYEQYF
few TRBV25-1 CASSLPGQERPQHF
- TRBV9 CASSVDQWEAEQYF
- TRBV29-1 CSVDIAGGNEQFF
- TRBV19 CASIAGGAERGYTF
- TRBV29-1 CSVRGTGGLRTEAFF
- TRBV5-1 CASYRDRDTGELFF
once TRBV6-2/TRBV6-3 CASSAGTPPYEQYF
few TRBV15 CATRRNYNSPLHF
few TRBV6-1 CASSEQTNQPQHF
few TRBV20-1 CSARDLGLAQRDEQFF
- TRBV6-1 CASRRGQDSYNSPLHF
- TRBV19 CASSIVAGGPTDTQYF
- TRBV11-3 CASSAGSTTYEQYF
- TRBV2 CASSELVFNQPQHF
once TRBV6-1 CASSGRQGVWNTGELFF
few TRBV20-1 CSAREREGRPFF
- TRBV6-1 CASATPNTEAFF
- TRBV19 CASSGQGAVSNQPQHF